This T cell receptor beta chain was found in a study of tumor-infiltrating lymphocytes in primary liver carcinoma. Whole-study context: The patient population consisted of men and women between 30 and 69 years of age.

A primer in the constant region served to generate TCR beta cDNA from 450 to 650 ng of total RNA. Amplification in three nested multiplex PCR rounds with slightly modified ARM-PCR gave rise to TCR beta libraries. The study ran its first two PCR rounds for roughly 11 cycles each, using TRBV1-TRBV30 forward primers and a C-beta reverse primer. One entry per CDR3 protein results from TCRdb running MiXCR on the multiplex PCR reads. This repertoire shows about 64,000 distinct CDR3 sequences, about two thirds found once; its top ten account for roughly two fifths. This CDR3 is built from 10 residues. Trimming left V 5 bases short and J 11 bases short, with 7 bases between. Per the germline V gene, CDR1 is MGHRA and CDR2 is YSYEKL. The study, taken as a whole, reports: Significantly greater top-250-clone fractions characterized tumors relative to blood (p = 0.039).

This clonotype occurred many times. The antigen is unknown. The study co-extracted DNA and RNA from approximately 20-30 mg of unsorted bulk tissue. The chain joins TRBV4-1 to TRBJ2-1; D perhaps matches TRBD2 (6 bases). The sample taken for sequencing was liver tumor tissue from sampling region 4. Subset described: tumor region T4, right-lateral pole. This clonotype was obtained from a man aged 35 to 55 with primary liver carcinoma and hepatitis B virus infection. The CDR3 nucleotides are TGCGCCAGCAGCGCGGGACAGCAGTTCTTC. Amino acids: CASSAGQQFF.